The next 28 T cell receptor beta chains were all read from a single sample in a study of read filtering for tumor transcriptome and immune sequencing. From 300 to 450 ng of RNA, a library with molecular barcoded alpha/delta and beta/gamma adaptors was made. TCRdb redid the calling of the reads with MiXCR, one entry per CDR3 protein. The sample includes around 50,000 distinct CDR3 sequences, around a fifth seen only once; the top ten take about 18%. The sequencing sample was made of a population of CD138-negative cells sorted from bone marrow. These TCRs come from a donor aged 40 or over with multiple myeloma.

There are many counts of this clonotype. The genes are TRBV20-1 and TRBJ2-5; D gene uncertain. The germline CDR1 and CDR2 sequences are DFQATT and SNEGSKA (reference sequence). The CDR3 loop spans 17 amino acids. The ends were cut back, 3 bases at V and 5 bases at J, with 25 bases in the middle. CDR3 loop: CSASQRSGVFTRETQYF. CDR3 nucleotide sequence: TGCAGTGCTAGTCAACGGTCAGGCGTCTTTACAAGGGAGACCCAGTACTTC.

This clonotype appeared once. A much larger clone lies a single base off, so this may be a read error. The CDR3 here is CSATGYERTQETQYF. CDR3 nucleotides: TGCAGTGCTACGGGGTATGAGAGGACCCAAGAGACCCAGTACTTC. The chain employs TRBV20-1 and TRBJ2-5; D possibly corresponds to TRBD2 (5 bases). Deletions cut 4 bases from V and 1 base from J, with 16 bases between. CDR1 DFQATT and CDR2 SNEGSKA come from the germline V gene (reference sequence). This CDR3 comprises 15 residues.

This clonotype was seen at least ten times. This chain joins TRBV10-3 and TRBJ2-1, with 8 bases identical to TRBD2. V shed 6 bases, J shed 9 bases, and the junction held 7 bases outside the gene matches. The CDR3 is 13 amino acids. CDR1 is ENHRY and CDR2 is SYGVKD in the germline V gene. CDR3 bases: TGTGCCATCAGCAGCGGGGGTGGGGGTGAGCAGTTCTTC. Protein: CAISSGGGGEQFF.

The gene calls are TRBV23-1 and TRBJ2-2; weak D call: TRBD2 (5 bases). TRBV23-1 is classed as an ORF, of uncertain function. The CDR3 consists of 18 residues. V shed 4 bases and J shed 1 base, with 19 bases lying between them. Here the CDR3 DNA reads TGCGCCAGCAGTCCTCATTCCAAGACTACCAAGAACACCGGGGAGCTGTTTTTT. Its protein product is CASSPHSKTTKNTGELFF.

V and J are TRBV7-9 and TRBJ2-3; perhaps TRBD1 as D (6 bases). The DNA matches TRBJ1-5 better at its end, which makes the J call doubtful. This CDR3 is built from 12 residues. Per germline, CDR1 SEHNR and CDR2 FQNEAQ (reference sequence). The CDR3 is CASSSGVDTQHF. The CDR3 region has the DNA TGTGCCAGCAGCTCAGGGGTGGATACGCAGCATTTT.

At least ten counts were recorded for this clonotype. The chain combines TRBV6-6 with TRBJ2-2, with unresolved D. The CDR3 runs 14 residues. Germline CDR1 and CDR2: MNHNY and SVGAGI (reference sequence). V lost 7 bases to trimming and J lost 4 bases, with 13 bases between them. CDR3 sequence reads: CASTREWSTGELFF. The CDR3 DNA reads as TGTGCCAGCACAAGGGAATGGAGCACCGGGGAGCTGTTTTTT.

This clonotype was seen many times. The chain recombines TRBV4-1 with TRBJ2-2; D tentatively fits TRBD1 or TRBD2 (5 bases each). V dropped 0 bases and J dropped 3 bases, with 17 bases sitting between them. From germline, CDR1 is MGHRA and CDR2 YSYEKL. The CDR3 runs 18 residues. CDR3 residues: CASSQDPRGAGYTGELFF. In DNA form, the CDR3 reads TGCGCCAGCAGCCAAGATCCTCGAGGGGCTGGGTACACCGGGGAGCTGTTTTTT.

This clonotype has at least ten counts. The CDR3 DNA reads as TGTGCCAGCAAGACAGGGGATTATCAGCCCCAGCATTTT. It is translated as CASKTGDYQPQHF. This chain links TRBV28 with TRBJ1-5, with 8 bases matching TRBD1. The CDR3 loop spans 13 amino acids. Germline-derived CDR1 and CDR2 are MDHEN and SYDVKM. Trimming cost V 7 bases and J 5 bases; bases outside gene matches: 4.

The table lists this clonotype with many counts. The chain employs TRBV5-1 and TRBJ2-1, with D maybe TRBD1 (6 bases). Trimming took off 4 bases at V and 7 bases at J, with 12 bases between the two ends. CDR1 SGHRS and CDR2 YFSETQ come from the germline V gene. The CDR3 loop spans 13 amino acids. This CDR3 is CASSTGTRNEQFF. The CDR3 coding sequence is TGCGCCAGCAGCACTGGGACAAGAAATGAGCAGTTCTTC.

This clonotype was seen a few times. The J gene is TRBJ1-2, the V gene TRBV5-1, with 8 bases matching TRBD1. CDR1 and CDR2 (germline): SGHRS, YFSETQ. V was clipped by 0 bases and J by 4 bases; unmatched bases: 5. This CDR3 contains 15 residues. DNA of the CDR3: TGCGCCAGCAGCTTGGAAGGACAGGGCCCCTATGGCTACACCTTC. Translating it yields CASSLEGQGPYGYTF.

The sample holds many counts of this clonotype. V is TRBV6-5 and J is TRBJ1-1; a weak D match, TRBD1 (6 bases). V lost 10 bases and J 4 bases, leaving 19 bases between the germline ends. The CDR3 loop spans 14 amino acids. Germline values: CDR1 MNHEY, CDR2 SVGAGI. The CDR3 sequence is CATQKDSLSTEAFF. The DNA for the CDR3 is TGTGCCACCCAAAAGGACAGTTTGAGCACTGAAGCTTTCTTT.

Notes on this clonotype: Given a far larger clone just one base away, this is likely a sequencing read error. The chain is built from TRBV12-3 or TRBV12-4 and TRBJ1-1; unclear D gene. The CDR3 sequence is 12 residues long. Trimming cost V 5 bases and J 11 bases, with 15 bases left between them. CDR3 sequence (DNA): TGTGCCAGCAGTCGAACGGGCGCTTCGGCTTTCTTT. Translated, it gives CASSRTGASAFF.

Points on this clonotype: A much larger clone lies one base from this, so it may be a read error. V usage is TRBV18 and J usage is TRBJ1-4; 8 positions match TRBD1. Germline CDR1 KGHSH, CDR2 LQKENI. The CDR3 is made up of 14 amino acids. The CDR3 region has the DNA TGTGCCAGCACACCGACAGGGGAAGGCGAAAAACTGTTTTTT. Residues: CASTPTGEGEKLFF. Variable domain in full (rest from reference TRBV18 and TRBJ1-4): NAGVMQNPRHLVRRRGQEARLRCSPMKGHSHVYWYRQLPEEGLKFMVYLQKENIIDESGMPKERFSAEFPKEGPSILRIQQVVRGDSAAYFCASTPTGEGEKLFFGSGTQLSVL.

In regard to this clonotype: This sequence is one base from a far larger clone and is likely a read error. This chain joins TRBV7-9 and TRBJ2-3; D perhaps matches TRBD1 (5 bases). Looked up from germline, CDR1 is SEHNR and CDR2 is FQNEAQ (reference sequence). The length of the CDR3 is 14 residues. The CDR3 coding sequence is TGTGCCAGCAGTATTAGTCTCTCGACAGATACGCAGTGTTTT. The encoded protein is CASSISLSTDTQCF.

This clonotype is judged medium-sized (0.01 to 0.1%). The gene calls are TRBV20-1 and TRBJ2-1; no definite D call. The CDR3 has 16 amino acids. Germline CDR1 reads DFQATT; CDR2 reads SNEGSKA (reference sequence). Trimming cost V 5 bases and J 1 base, with 18 bases left between them. In DNA, the CDR3 is TGCAGTGCTTCCTCGTATTCTCGGGCTTCCTACAATGAGCAGTTCTTC. Protein product: CSASSYSRASYNEQFF.

This clonotype was counted between two and nine times. The V and J genes are TRBV20-1 and TRBJ2-2, with a weak D call TRBD2 (6 bases). Trimming pared 3 bases from V and 2 bases from J, leaving 10 bases between. Germline CDR1 is DFQATT and CDR2 is SNEGSKA (reference sequence). This CDR3 is built from 14 residues. CDR3 sequence (DNA): TGCAGTGCTAGTTCCGGGAGAAACACCGGGGAGCTGTTTTTT. Translation: CSASSGRNTGELFF.

This clonotype was recorded at least ten times. The chain employs TRBV7-6 and TRBJ2-3, with 8 bases identical to TRBD2. Germline CDR1 SGHVS, CDR2 FNYEAQ. CDR3 size: 17 residues. Germline trimming cut 11 bases from V and 3 bases from J; bases unmatched to any gene: 19. The CDR3 is CASKETSATLGTDTQYF. The CDR3 coding sequence is TGTGCCTCCAAGGAGACTAGCGCTACCCTGGGGACAGATACGCAGTATTTT.

This clonotype was recorded at least ten times. V is TRBV12-3 or TRBV12-4 and J is TRBJ2-2; TRBD1 might be the D (5 bases). V gave up 4 bases and J gave up 5 bases, with 8 bases separating them. The CDR3 is 13 residues long. CDR3 protein: CASSSAGTGELFF. CDR3 sequence (DNA): TGTGCCAGCAGTTCGGCAGGGACCGGGGAGCTGTTTTTT.

This clonotype was counted at least ten times. The chain's CDR3 is CASSGELAHEQFF. The CDR3, as DNA: TGTGCCAGCAGCGGGGAACTAGCGCATGAGCAGTTCTTC. The chain couples TRBV2 to TRBJ2-1; TRBD2 agrees at 7 bases. The CDR3 has 13 amino acids. The J segment lost 8 bases and the V segment lost 6 bases, leaving 7 bases of the junction unmatched. CDR1 and CDR2 from the germline V gene are SNHLY and FYNNEI.

This chain joins TRBV6-1 and TRBJ2-3; 9 bases map to TRBD2. Germline CDR1 MNHNS, CDR2 SASEGT. The V gene end was trimmed by 6 bases and the J gene end by 3 bases; junction bases not matched to a gene: 16. This CDR3 region has 18 residues. CDR3 sequence reads: CASRETTSGGLPTDTQYF. The CDR3 nucleotides are TGTGCCAGCAGAGAGACTACAAGCGGGGGGCTCCCAACAGATACGCAGTATTTT.

This clonotype occurred many times. V and J are TRBV19 and TRBJ2-1, with TRBD2 matching 11 bases. This CDR3 spans 14 amino acids. Germline lookup yields CDR1 LNHDA and CDR2 SQIVND (reference sequence). Unmatched junction bases numbered 3, after V lost 9 bases and J lost 2 bases. CDR3 amino acids: CASGTSGTYNEQFF. The DNA for the CDR3 is TGTGCCAGCGGGACTAGCGGAACCTACAATGAGCAGTTCTTC.

V and J are TRBV28 and TRBJ2-4; D possibly uses TRBD1 or TRBD2 (5 bases each). The V end lost 10 bases, the J end lost 3 bases, and 16 bases lay between the germline ends. In germline, CDR1 is MDHEN, CDR2 SYDVKM. The length of the CDR3 is 14 residues. The CDR3 region is CATKDFGGKNIQYF. As DNA, the CDR3 is TGTGCCACCAAAGATTTTGGGGGCAAAAACATTCAGTACTTC.

This clonotype was detected ten times or more. The gene calls are TRBV10-2 and TRBJ2-2; 9 nucleotides align to TRBD2. The germline V gene has CDR1 WSHSY and CDR2 SAAADI. CDR3 length equals 14 residues. J was trimmed by 8 bases and V by 8 bases; bases with no gene match: 9. The CDR3 DNA is TGCGCCAGCGCCGCCGGGACTAGCCCAGGGGAGCTGTTTTTT. Its protein product is CASAAGTSPGELFF.

This clonotype was recorded many times. This sequence joins TRBV6-5 and TRBJ2-1; 10 bases match TRBD1. The CDR3 runs to 14 residues. With V trimmed by 5 bases and J by 6 bases, 4 bases remained unmatched. Germline lookup yields CDR1 MNHEY and CDR2 SVGAGI. For the CDR3, the DNA is TGTGCCAGCAGTACCTGGACAGGGGGCAATGAGCAGTTCTTC. It is translated as CASSTWTGGNEQFF.

At least ten counts were recorded for this clonotype. This sequence joins TRBV28 and TRBJ2-4; D perhaps matches TRBD2 (5 bases). Germline CDR1 reads MDHEN; CDR2 reads SYDVKM. This CDR3 is 15 amino acids long. Trimming cost V 7 bases and J 1 base, with 14 bases left between them. The CDR3 protein is CASIGLAPAKNIQYF. Here the CDR3 DNA reads TGTGCCAGCATTGGGCTAGCACCGGCCAAAAACATTCAGTACTTC. Full variable domain (rest looked up from reference TRBV28 and TRBJ2-4): DVKVTQSSRYLVKRTGEKVFLECVQDMDHENMFWYRQDPGLGLRLIYFSYDVKMKEKGDIPEGYSVSREKKERFSLILESASTNQTSMYLCASIGLAPAKNIQYFGAGTRLSVL.

This clonotype showed up many times. The gene calls are TRBV20-1 and TRBJ1-4, with TRBD1 as a possible D gene (5 bases). Germline V gene data show CDR1 as DFQATT and CDR2 as SNEGSKA (reference sequence). The CDR3 contains 13 residues. V was clipped by 1 base and J by 7 bases, with 10 bases between them. The CDR3 DNA is TGCAGTGCTAGAGCCAGGGCGCGTGAAAAACTGTTTTTT. It codes for CSARARAREKLFF.

This clonotype has ten or more counts. The chain is built from TRBV12-3 or TRBV12-4 and TRBJ1-1, with D possibly TRBD1 on 5 matching bases. The CDR3 has 15 amino acids. V shed 10 bases and J shed 1 base, with 19 bases lying between them. The CDR3 DNA is TGTGCCACGAAGAGCAGAGTTGGGGCGAACACTGAAGCTTTCTTT. Protein: CATKSRVGANTEAFF.

Note on this clonotype: This sequence may be a read error, since a much larger clone differs from it by one base. The chain has TRBV25-1 and TRBJ2-7; 7 bases fit TRBD1. This CDR3 has 13 residues. CDR1 and CDR2 (germline): MGHDK, SYGVNS. The V and J ends lost 8 bases and 0 bases, in that order; junction bases with no gene match: 4. Here the CDR3 DNA reads TGTGCCAGCCGGGACAGCGACTCCTACGAGCAGTACTTC. Translated: CASRDSDSYEQYF.